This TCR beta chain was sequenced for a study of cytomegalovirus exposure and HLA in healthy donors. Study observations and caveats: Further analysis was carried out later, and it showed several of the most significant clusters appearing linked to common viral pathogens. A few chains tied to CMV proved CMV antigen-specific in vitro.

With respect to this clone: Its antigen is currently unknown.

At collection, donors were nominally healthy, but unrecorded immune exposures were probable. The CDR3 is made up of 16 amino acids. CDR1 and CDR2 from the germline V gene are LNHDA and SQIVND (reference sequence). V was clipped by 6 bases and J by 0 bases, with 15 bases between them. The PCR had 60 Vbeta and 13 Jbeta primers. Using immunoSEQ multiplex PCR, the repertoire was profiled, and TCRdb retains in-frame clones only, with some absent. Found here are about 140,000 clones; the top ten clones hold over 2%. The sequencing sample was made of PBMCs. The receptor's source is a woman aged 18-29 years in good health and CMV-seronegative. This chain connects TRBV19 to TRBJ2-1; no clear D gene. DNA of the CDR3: TGTGCCAGTAGCCGAGGTCTCTTCAGCTCCTACAATGAGCAGTTCTTC. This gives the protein CASSRGLFSSYNEQFF.